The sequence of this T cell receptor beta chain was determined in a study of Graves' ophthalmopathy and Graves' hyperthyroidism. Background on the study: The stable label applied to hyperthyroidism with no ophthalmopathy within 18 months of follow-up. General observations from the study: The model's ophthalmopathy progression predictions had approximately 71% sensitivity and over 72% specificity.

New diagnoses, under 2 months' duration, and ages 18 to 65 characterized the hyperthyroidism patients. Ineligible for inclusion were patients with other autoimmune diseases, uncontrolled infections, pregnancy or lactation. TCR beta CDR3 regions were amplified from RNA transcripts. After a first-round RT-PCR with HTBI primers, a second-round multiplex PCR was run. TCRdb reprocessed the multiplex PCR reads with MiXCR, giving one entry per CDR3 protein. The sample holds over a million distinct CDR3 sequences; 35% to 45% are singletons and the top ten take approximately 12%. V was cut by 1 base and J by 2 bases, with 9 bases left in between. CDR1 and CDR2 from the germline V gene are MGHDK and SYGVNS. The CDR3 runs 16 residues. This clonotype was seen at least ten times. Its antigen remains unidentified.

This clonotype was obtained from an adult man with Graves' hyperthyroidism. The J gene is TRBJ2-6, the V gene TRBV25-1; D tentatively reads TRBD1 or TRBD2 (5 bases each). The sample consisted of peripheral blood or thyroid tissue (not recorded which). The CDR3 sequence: CASSEFGGTGANVLTF. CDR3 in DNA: TGTGCCAGCAGTGAATTTGGGGGAACTGGGGCCAACGTCCTGACTTTC.